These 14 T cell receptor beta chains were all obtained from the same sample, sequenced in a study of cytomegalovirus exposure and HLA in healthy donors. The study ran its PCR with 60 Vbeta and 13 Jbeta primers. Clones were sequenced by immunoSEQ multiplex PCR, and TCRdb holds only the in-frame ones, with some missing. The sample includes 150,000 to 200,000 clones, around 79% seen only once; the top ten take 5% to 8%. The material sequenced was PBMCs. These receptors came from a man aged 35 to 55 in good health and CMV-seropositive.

The CDR3 here is CASSLGRDGRQGISYEQYF. For the CDR3, the DNA is TGTGCCAGCAGCTTAGGGAGGGACGGGAGACAGGGGATTTCCTACGAGCAGTACTTC. The V gene is TRBV11-2, the J gene TRBJ2-7; TRBD1 matches 8 bases. CDR3 size: 19 residues. After removal of 1 base from V and 1 base from J, the junction contained 15 bases not matched to a gene. The germline CDR1 and CDR2 sequences are SGHAT and FQNNGV. The full variable domain, its missing parts supplied by reference TRBV11-2 and TRBJ2-7, is EAGVAQSPRYKIIEKRQSVAFWCNPISGHATLYWYQQILGQGPKLLIQFQNNGVVDDSQLPKDRFSAERLKGVDSTLKIQPAKLEDSAVYLCASSLGRDGRQGISYEQYFGPGTRLTVT.

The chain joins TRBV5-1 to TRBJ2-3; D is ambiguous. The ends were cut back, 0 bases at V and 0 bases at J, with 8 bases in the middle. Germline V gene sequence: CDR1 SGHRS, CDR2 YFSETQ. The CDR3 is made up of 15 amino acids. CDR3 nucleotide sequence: TGCGCCAGCAGCTTGGCCTTGACTAGCACAGATACGCAGTATTTT. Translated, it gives CASSLALTSTDTQYF.

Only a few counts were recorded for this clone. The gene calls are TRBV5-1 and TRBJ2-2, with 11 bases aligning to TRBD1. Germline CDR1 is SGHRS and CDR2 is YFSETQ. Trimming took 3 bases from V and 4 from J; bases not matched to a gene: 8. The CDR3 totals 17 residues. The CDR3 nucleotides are TGCGCCAGCAGCTCGCCGACCGGGACAGGGGGCACCGGGGAGCTGTTTTTT. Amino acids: CASSSPTGTGGTGELFF.

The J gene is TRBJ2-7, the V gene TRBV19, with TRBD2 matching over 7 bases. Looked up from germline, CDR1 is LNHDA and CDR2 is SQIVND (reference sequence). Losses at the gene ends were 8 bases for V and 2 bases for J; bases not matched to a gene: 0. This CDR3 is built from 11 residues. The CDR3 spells CASGTTYEQYF. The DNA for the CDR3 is TGTGCCAGTGGGACTACCTACGAGCAGTACTTC.

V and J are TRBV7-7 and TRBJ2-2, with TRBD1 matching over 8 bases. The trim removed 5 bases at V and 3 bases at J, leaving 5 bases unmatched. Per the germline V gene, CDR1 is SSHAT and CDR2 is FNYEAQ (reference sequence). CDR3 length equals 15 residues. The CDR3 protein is CASSPGQGDTGELFF. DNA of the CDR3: TGTGCCAGCAGCCCCGGACAGGGAGACACCGGGGAGCTGTTTTTT.

CDR3 nucleotides: TGTGCCAGAGGGCCCGCCAGCGGGACTTCCAATGAGCAGTTCTTC. Its translation: CARGPASGTSNEQFF. This chain joins TRBV5-3 and TRBJ2-1; 7 bases map to TRBD2. TRBV5-3 is filed as an ORF, its function uncertain. V was pared by 7 bases and J by 6 bases, with 13 bases of the junction left unmatched. This CDR3 is 15 amino acids long.

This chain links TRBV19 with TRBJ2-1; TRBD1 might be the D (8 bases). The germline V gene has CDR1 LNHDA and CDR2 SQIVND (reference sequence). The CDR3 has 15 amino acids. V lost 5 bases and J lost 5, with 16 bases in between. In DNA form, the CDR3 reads TGTGCCAGTAGTGCGGACAGGGAGGGCCACAATGAGCAGTTCTTC. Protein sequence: CASSADREGHNEQFF.

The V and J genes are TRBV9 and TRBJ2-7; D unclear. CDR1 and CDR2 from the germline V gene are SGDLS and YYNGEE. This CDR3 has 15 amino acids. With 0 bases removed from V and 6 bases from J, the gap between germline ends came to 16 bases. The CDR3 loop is CASSVGPPTLSEQYF. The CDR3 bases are TGTGCCAGCAGCGTAGGTCCTCCTACCCTCTCCGAGCAGTACTTC.

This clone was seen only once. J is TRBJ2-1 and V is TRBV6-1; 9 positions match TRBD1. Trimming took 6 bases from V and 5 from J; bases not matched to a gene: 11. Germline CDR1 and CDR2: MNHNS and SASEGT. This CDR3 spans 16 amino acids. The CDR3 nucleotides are TGTGCCAGCAGGGAAAAGCCGGGACAGGGCCACAATGAGCAGTTCTTC. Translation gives CASREKPGQGHNEQFF.

The CDR3 DNA reads TGTGCCTGGCGGCGTGGGCTCACCGGGGAGCTGTTTTTT. Amino acids: CAWRRGLTGELFF. The chain recombines TRBV30 with TRBJ2-2; no reliable D call. CDR3 size: 13 residues. In germline, CDR1 is GTSNPN, CDR2 SVGIG (reference sequence). The V gene lost 5 bases and the J gene lost 4 bases, with 11 bases spanning the gap.

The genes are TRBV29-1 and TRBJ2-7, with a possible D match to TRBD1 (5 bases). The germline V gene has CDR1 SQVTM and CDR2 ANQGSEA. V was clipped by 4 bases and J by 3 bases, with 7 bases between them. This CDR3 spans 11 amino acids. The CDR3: CSVVTDYEQYF. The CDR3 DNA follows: TGCAGCGTTGTGACAGACTACGAGCAGTACTTC.

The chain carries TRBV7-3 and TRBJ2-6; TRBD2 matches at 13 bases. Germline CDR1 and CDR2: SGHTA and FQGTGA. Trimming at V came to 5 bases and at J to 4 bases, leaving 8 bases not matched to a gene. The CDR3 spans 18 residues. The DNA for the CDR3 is TGTGCCAGCAGCCCCTCCGGGACTAGCGGGACCGGGGCCAACGTCCTGACTTTC. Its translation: CASSPSGTSGTGANVLTF.

In nucleotides, the CDR3 is TGTGCCAGCAGCGACAGGGGCCCCACAGATACGCAGTATTTT. It is translated as CASSDRGPTDTQYF. The chain carries TRBV6-1 and TRBJ2-3, with 8 positions matching TRBD1. CDR1 is MNHNS and CDR2 is SASEGT in the germline V gene. V lost 6 bases, J lost 2 bases, and 4 bases stayed unmatched. This CDR3 is built from 14 residues.

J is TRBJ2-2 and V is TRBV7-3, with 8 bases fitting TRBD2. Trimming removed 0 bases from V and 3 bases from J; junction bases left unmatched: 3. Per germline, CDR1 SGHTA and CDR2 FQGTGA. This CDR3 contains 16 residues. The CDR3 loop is CASSLTQREYTGELFF. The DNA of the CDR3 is TGTGCCAGCAGCTTAACTCAGCGGGAGTACACCGGGGAGCTGTTTTTT.